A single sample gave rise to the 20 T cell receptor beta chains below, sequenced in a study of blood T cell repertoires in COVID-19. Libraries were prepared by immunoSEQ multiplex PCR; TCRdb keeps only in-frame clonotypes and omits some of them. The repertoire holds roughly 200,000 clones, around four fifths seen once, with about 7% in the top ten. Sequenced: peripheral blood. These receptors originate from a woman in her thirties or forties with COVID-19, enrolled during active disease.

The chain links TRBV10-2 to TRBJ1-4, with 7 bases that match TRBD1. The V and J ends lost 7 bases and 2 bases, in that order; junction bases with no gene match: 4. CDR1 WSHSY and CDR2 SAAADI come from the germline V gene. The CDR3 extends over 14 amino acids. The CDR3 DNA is TGCGCCAGCAAGCAGGGGGGTACTAATGAAAAACTGTTTTTT. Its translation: CASKQGGTNEKLFF.

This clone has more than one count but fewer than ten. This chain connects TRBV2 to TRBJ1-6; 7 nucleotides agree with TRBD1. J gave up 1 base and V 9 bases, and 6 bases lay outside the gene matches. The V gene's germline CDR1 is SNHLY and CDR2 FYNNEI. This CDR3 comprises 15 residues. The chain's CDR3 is CARSRGRSYNSPLHF. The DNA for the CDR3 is TGTGCCAGGAGCAGGGGGAGGTCCTATAATTCACCCCTCCACTTT.

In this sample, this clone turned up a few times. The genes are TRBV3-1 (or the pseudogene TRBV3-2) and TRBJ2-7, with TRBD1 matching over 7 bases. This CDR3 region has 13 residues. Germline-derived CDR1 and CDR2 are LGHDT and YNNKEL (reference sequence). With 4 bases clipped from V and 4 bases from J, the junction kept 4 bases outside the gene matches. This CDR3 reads CASSRIQGYEQYF. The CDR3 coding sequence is TGTGCCAGCAGCCGCATACAGGGGTACGAGCAGTACTTC.

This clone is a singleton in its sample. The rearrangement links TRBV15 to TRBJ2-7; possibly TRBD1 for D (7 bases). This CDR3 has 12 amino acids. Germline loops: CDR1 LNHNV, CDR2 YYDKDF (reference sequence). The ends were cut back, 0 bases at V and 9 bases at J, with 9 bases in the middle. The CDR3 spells CATSRDQGGQYF. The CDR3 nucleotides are TGTGCCACCAGCAGAGATCAGGGGGGGCAGTACTTC.

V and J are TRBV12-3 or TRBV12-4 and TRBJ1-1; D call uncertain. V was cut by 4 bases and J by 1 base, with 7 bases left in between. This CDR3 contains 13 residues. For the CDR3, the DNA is TGTGCCAGCAGTTCGAGTCCGAACACTGAAGCTTTCTTT. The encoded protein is CASSSSPNTEAFF.

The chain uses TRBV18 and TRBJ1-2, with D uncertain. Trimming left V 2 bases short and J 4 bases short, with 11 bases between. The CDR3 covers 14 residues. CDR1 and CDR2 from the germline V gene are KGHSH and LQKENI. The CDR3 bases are TGTGCCAGCTCACCAGTGCAGGAATCCTATGGCTACACCTTC. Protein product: CASSPVQESYGYTF.

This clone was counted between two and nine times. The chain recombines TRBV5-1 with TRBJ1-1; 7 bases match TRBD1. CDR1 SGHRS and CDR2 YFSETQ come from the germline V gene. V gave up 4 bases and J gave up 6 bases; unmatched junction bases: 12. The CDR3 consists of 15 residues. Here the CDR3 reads CASSGGPLTGSEAFF. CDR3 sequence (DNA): TGCGCCAGCAGCGGAGGCCCTTTGACAGGGTCTGAAGCTTTCTTT.

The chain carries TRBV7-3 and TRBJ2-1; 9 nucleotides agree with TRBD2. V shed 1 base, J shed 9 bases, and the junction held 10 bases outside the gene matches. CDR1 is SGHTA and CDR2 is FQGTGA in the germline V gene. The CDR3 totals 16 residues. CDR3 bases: TGTGCCAGCAGCTTAAAAGGGCGGGAGGGCCTATCTGAGCAGTTCTTC. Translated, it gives CASSLKGREGLSEQFF.

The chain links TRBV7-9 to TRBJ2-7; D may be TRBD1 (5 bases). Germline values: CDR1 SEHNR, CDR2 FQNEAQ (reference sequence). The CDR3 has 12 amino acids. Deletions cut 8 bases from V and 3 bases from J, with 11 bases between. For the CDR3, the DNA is TGTGCCAGCGTCGACAGAGACTACGAGCAGTACTTC. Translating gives CASVDRDYEQYF.

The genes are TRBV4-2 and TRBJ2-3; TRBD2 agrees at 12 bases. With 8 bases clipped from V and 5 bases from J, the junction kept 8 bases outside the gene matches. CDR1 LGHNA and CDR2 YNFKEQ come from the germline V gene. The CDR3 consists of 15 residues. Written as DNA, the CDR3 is TGTGCCAGCGCCCGACTAGCGGGAGAGGTAGATACGCAGTATTTT. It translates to CASARLAGEVDTQYF.

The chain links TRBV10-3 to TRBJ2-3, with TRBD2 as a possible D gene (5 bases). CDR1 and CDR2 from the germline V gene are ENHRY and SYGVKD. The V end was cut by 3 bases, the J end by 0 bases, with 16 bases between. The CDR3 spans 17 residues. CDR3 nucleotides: TGTGCCATCAGTGATGTTTTGAGCGGACTTAGCACAGATACGCAGTATTTT. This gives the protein CAISDVLSGLSTDTQYF.

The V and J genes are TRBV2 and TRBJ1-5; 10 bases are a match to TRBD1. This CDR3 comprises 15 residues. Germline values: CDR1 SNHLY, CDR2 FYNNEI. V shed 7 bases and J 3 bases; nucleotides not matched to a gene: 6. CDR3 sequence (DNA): TGTGCCAGCACCGGGGGGACAGGGGACAATCAGCCCCAGCATTTT. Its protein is CASTGGTGDNQPQHF.

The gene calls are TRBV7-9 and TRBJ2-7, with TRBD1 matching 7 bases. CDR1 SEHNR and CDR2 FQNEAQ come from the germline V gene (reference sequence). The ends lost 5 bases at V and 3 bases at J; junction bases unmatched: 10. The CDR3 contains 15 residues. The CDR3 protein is CASSQPRDSNYEQYF. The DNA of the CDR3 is TGTGCCAGCAGCCAACCCCGGGACAGCAACTACGAGCAGTACTTC.

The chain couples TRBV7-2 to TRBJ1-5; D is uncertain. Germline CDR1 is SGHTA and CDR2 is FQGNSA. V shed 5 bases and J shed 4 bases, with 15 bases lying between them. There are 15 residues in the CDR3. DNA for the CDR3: TGTGCCAGCAGCCCGTGGCAGGCGCAGAATCAGCCCCAGCATTTT. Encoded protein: CASSPWQAQNQPQHF.

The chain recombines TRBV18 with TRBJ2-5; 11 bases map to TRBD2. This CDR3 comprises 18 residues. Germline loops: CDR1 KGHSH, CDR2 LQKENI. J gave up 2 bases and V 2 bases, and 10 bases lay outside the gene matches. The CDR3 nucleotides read TGTGCCAGCTCACCATTGACTAGCGGGATTGGGTTTCAAGAGACCCAGTACTTC. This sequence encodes CASSPLTSGIGFQETQYF. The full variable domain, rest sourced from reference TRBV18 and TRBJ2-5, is NAGVMQNPRHLVRRRGQEARLRCSPMKGHSHVYWYRQLPEEGLKFMVYLQKENIIDESGMPKERFSAEFPKEGPSILRIQQVVRGDSAAYFCASSPLTSGIGFQETQYFGPGTRLLVL.

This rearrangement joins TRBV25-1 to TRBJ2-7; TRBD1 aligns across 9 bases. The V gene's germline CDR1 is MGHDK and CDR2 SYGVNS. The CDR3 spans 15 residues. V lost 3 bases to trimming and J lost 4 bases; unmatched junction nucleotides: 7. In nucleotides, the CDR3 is TGTGCCAGCAGTGATTGGTGGGACAGGGAATACGAGCAGTACTTC. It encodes CASSDWWDREYEQYF.

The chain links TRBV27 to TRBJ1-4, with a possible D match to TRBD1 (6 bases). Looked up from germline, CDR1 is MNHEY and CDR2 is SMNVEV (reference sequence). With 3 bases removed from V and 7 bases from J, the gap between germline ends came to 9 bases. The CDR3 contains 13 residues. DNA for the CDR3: TGTGCCAGCAGTTTCACAGGGCGTGAAAAACTGTTTTTT. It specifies CASSFTGREKLFF. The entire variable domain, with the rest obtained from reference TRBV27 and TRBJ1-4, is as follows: EAQVTQNPRYLITVTGKKLTVTCSQNMNHEYMSWYRQDPGLGLRQIYYSMNVEVTDKGDVPEGYKVSRKEKRNFPLILESPSPNQTSLYFCASSFTGREKLFFGSGTQLSVL.

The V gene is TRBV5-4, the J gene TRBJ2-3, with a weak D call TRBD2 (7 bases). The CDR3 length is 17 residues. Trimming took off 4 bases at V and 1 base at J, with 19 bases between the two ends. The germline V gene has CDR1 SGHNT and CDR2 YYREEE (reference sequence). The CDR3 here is CASSPTFRGAGTDTQYF. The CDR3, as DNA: TGTGCCAGCAGCCCCACCTTCCGGGGGGCAGGCACAGATACGCAGTATTTT.

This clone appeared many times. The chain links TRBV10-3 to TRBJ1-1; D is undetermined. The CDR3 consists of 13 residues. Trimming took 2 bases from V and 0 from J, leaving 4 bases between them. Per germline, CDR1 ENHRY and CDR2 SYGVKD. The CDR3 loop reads CAISEIMNTEAFF. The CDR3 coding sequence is TGTGCCATCAGTGAGATCATGAACACTGAAGCTTTCTTT.

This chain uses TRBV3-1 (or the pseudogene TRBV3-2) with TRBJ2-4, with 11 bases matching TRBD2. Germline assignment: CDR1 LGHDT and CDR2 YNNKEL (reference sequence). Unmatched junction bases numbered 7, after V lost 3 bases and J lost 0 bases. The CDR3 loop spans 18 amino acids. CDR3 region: CASSQSSGLAVAKNIQYF. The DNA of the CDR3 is TGTGCCAGCAGCCAGAGTTCGGGACTAGCGGTAGCCAAAAACATTCAGTACTTC.